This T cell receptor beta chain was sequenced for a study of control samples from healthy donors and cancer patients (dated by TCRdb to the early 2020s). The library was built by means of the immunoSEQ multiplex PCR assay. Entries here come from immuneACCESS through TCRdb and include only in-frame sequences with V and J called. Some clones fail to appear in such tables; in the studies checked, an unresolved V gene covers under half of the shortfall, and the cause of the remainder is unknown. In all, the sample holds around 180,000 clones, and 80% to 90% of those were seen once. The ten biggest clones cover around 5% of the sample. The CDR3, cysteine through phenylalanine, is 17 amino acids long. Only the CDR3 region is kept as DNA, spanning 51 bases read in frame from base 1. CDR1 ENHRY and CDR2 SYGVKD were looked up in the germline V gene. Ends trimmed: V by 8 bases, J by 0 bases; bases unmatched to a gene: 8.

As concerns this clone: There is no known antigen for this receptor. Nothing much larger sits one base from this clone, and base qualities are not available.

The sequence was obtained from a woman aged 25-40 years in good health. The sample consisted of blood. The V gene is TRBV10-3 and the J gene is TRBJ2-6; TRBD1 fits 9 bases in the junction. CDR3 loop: CAIRPGQGYSGANVLTF. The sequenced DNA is TGTGCCATCCGCCCGGGACAGGGCTACTCTGGGGCCAACGTCCTGACTTTC.